The rows below give T cell receptor beta chains drawn from one sample of a study of blood T cell repertoires in COVID-19. The protocol was immunoSEQ multiplex PCR, while the TCRdb copy is restricted to in-frame clones and leaves out a portion. The repertoire consists of approximately 190,000 clones, with around four fifths occurring once and the leading ten covering around 6.9%. Sequenced sample: peripheral blood. These receptors were obtained from a human donor with acute or convalescent COVID-19. The donor label of this sample is uncertain. Each CDR3 is given with its conserved first and last residue. The order of the fields is D gene, clone size, J gene, V gene, CDR3 DNA, CDR3 protein. The D gene is left open where the match is weak. The listing skips clone size in some rows; elsewhere it reads once, few, many or a size class.

NA NA TRBJ1-5 TRBV7-2 TGTGCCAGCAGCTTTTCGACAGCACAGCCCCAGCATTTT CASSFSTAQPQHF
TRBD1 NA TRBJ2-2 TRBV6-5 TGTGCCTCCAGGGGGCGAGCCGGGGAGCTGTTTTTT CASRGRAGELFF
NA NA TRBJ2-1 TRBV6-5 TGTGCCAGCAGTCGTGGAGGGTCCGAAAATGAGCAGTTCTTC CASSRGGSENEQFF
NA NA TRBJ2-7 TRBV6-2/TRBV6-3 TGTGCCAGCAGTTACTCGTTCAGGGGGGCCTACGAGCAGTACTTC CASSYSFRGAYEQYF
NA NA TRBJ1-2 TRBV7-8 TGTGCCAGCAGCTCAACAGCGGACTATGGCTACACCTTC CASSSTADYGYTF
NA NA TRBJ2-1 TRBV7-2 TGTGCCAGCAGCAGACAAGGCGGGAATCAGTTCTTC CASSRQGGNQFF
NA few TRBJ1-5 TRBV18 TGTGCCAGCTCACCAGGGTCGGGGTCCAGCAATCAGCCCCAGCATTTT CASSPGSGSSNQPQHF
NA NA TRBJ1-2 TRBV2 TGTGCCAGCAGCCCCCGGGAGGCGGCTGGCTACACCTTC CASSPREAAGYTF
NA NA TRBJ2-1 TRBV6-5 TGTGCCAGCAGTTACGGGGACTGGGACTACAATGAGCAGTTCTTC CASSYGDWDYNEQFF
TRBD2 NA TRBJ2-1 TRBV7-6 TGTGCCAGCAGCTGGACTAGATCTGATGAGCAGTTCTTC CASSWTRSDEQFF
NA NA TRBJ1-4 TRBV7-9 TGTGCCAGCAGCTTCGTGTCAACTAATGAAAAACTGTTTTTT CASSFVSTNEKLFF
TRBD1 once TRBJ2-7 TRBV27 TGTGCCAGCAGTTACCACGGACAGGCTTTCTCCTACGAGCAGTACTTC CASSYHGQAFSYEQYF
TRBD1 NA TRBJ2-2 TRBV19 TGTGCCAGTAGTACGACAGGGACCCCCACCGGGGAGCTGTTTTTT CASSTTGTPTGELFF
TRBD2 few TRBJ2-3 TRBV30 TGTGCCTGGAGACTAGCGGGAGGGCCGGGGACAGATACGCAGTATTTT CAWRLAGGPGTDTQYF
NA once TRBJ1-5 TRBV2 TGTGCCAGCCAAGGTGGGGTACGGGGAAATCAGCCCCAGCATTTT CASQGGVRGNQPQHF
TRBD2 NA TRBJ2-4 TRBV11-2 TGTGCCAGCAGCCCCGCCGGGAGGAAAAACATTCAGTACTTC CASSPAGRKNIQYF
NA NA TRBJ1-4 TRBV18 TGTGCCAGCTCACCCTCCCTTAATGAAAAACTGTTTTTT CASSPSLNEKLFF
NA NA TRBJ1-5 TRBV6-6 TGTGCCAGCAGTTACCCCGGTCCTAGCAATCAGCCCCAGCATTTT CASSYPGPSNQPQHF
TRBD1 NA TRBJ2-3 TRBV6-5 TGTGCCACCACGACCGGGACAGGGAGTACAGATACGCAGTATTTT CATTTGTGSTDTQYF
NA NA TRBJ1-1 TRBV6-5 TGTGCCAGCAGTTACTCATCGGGGCAGGGAGGAACTGAAGCTTTCTTT CASSYSSGQGGTEAFF
TRBD2 once TRBJ2-2 TRBV15 TGTGCCACCAGCAATCGGCTAGCGGGAGTAGGGACCGGGGAGCTGTTTTTT CATSNRLAGVGTGELFF
NA NA TRBJ2-2 TRBV6-2/TRBV6-3 TGTGCCAGCAGTCGAACGAGCCGGTTAACCGGGGAGCTGTTTTTT CASSRTSRLTGELFF
TRBD2 NA TRBJ2-1 TRBV11-2 TGTGCCAGCAGTTCACTAGCGGGAGCCTACAATGAGCAGTTCTTC CASSSLAGAYNEQFF
NA NA TRBJ1-5 TRBV27 TGTGCCAGCAGTTCTTATAGCAATCAGCCCCAGCATTTT CASSSYSNQPQHF
TRBD2 NA TRBJ2-7 TRBV29-1 TGCAGCGTTTCATCCGGGACTACAGGAGGTCGGGAGCAGTACTTC CSVSSGTTGGREQYF
NA few TRBJ2-1 TRBV6-5 TGTGCCAGCAGTTATACCCAGCAGGCCGGCTACAATGAGCAGTTCTTC CASSYTQQAGYNEQFF
NA few TRBJ2-2 TRBV2 TGTGCCAGCAGATTACAGGAGGGTAACACCGGGGAGCTGTTTTTT CASRLQEGNTGELFF
TRBD2 NA TRBJ2-1 TRBV2 TGTGCCAGCAGTGAATCGTTAGGGAGGGTGGCGGGACGGCAGTTCTTC CASSESLGRVAGRQFF
NA NA TRBJ2-1 TRBV5-1 TGCGCCAGCAGCTCGTACAATGAGCAGTTCTTC CASSSYNEQFF
TRBD1 NA TRBJ1-2 TRBV4-3 TGCGCCAGCAGCCAAGTAGGGACAGGGTATGGCTACACCTTC CASSQVGTGYGYTF
NA NA TRBJ1-2 TRBV4-1 TGCGCCAGCAGCCAAGAGGAAGGAAACAGGAGCGGCTACACCTTC CASSQEEGNRSGYTF
NA few TRBJ1-1 TRBV28 TGTGCCAGCAGTTTAGGCGGGGGCCCTACTGAAGCTTTCTTT CASSLGGGPTEAFF
TRBD1 NA TRBJ2-7 TRBV5-1 TGCGCCAGCAGCTATGCCTGGACAGGGGGCTACGAGCAGTACTTC CASSYAWTGGYEQYF
NA NA TRBJ2-1 TRBV18 TGTGCCAGCTCGCCCCGACTAGAGATGGGTGAGCAGTTCTTC CASSPRLEMGEQFF
TRBD1 NA TRBJ2-7 TRBV11-1 TGTGCCGGCAGCGACAGGGGCCACGAGCAGTACTTC CAGSDRGHEQYF
NA NA TRBJ1-5 TRBV6-6 TGTGCCAGCAGTTCTACAGGGTATAGCAATCAGCCCCAGCATTTT CASSSTGYSNQPQHF
TRBD1 NA TRBJ2-5 TRBV23-1 TGCGCCAGCAGTCAATACAGGGGGCAGGAGACCCAGTACTTC CASSQYRGQETQYF
NA once TRBJ1-6 TRBV5-4 TGTGCCAGCAGCTTGGCCGGGGTTCATAATTCACCCCTCCACTTT CASSLAGVHNSPLHF
TRBD1 NA TRBJ2-5 TRBV5-1 TGCGCCAGCAGGCGGACAGGGGGCTTCCTTCAAGAGACCCAGTACTTC CASRRTGGFLQETQYF
NA NA TRBJ2-1 TRBV11-2 TGTGCCAGCAGTCGAGTCTACAATGAGCAGTTCTTC CASSRVYNEQFF
TRBD1 NA TRBJ2-1 TRBV7-2 TGTGCCAGCAGCCAATCCGGGACAGGGGTGAATGAGCAGTTCTTC CASSQSGTGVNEQFF
TRBD1 NA TRBJ2-7 TRBV6-5 TGTGCCAGCAGTTACTCTGGGACAGGATCCTACGAGCAGTACTTC CASSYSGTGSYEQYF
NA NA TRBJ2-7 TRBV18 TGTGCCAGCTCACCACTGGGACTCGGCTCCTACGAGCAGTACTTC CASSPLGLGSYEQYF
NA NA TRBJ2-5 TRBV10-3 TGTGCCATGAGGGGAGGGGGAGAGACCCAGTACTTC CAMRGGGETQYF
NA NA TRBJ1-1 TRBV9 TGTGCCAGCAGCCCCACCCGTGGGCAAAGGGGTACTGAAGCTTTCTTT CASSPTRGQRGTEAFF
TRBD1 NA TRBJ2-3 TRBV27 TGTGCCAGCAGCGACAGGGGGCGTACGACAGATACGCAGTATTTT CASSDRGRTTDTQYF
TRBD2 NA TRBJ2-3 TRBV10-2 TGCGCCAGCAGTGAATCGAATCGGGGGGTACAGTATTTT CASSESNRGVQYF
TRBD2 NA TRBJ2-1 TRBV5-1 TGCGCCAGCAGACTGGCTTCGGGGCGGGAGAGGTTCGGGGAGCAGTTCTTC CASRLASGRERFGEQFF
TRBD1 NA TRBJ1-2 TRBV10-3 TGTGCCATCAGAACGGACAGGGCATATGGCTACACCTTC CAIRTDRAYGYTF
NA many TRBJ1-3 TRBV3-1/TRBV3-2 TGTGCCAGCAGCCAAGAACGGGACACCATATATTTT CASSQERDTIYF
NA NA TRBJ2-3 TRBV9 TGTGCCAGCAGCTCCCCAAGTGCGGGCACAGATACGCAGTATTTT CASSSPSAGTDTQYF
TRBD1 NA TRBJ1-4 TRBV20-1 TGCAGTGCTAGTGCACAGGGGGCTGAAAAACTGTTTTTT CSASAQGAEKLFF
NA NA TRBJ2-7 TRBV29-1 TGCAGCCATAATGGACAGCGAGACTGCGAGCAGTACTTC CSHNGQRDCEQYF
TRBD1 NA TRBJ1-2 TRBV25-1 TGTGCCAGCCCTCGACAGGGCATCTATGGCTACACCTTC CASPRQGIYGYTF
NA NA TRBJ1-6 TRBV28 TGTGCCAGCAGTTTGGGGCCTGGGACACTCAGGCCCAATTCACCCCTCCACTTT CASSLGPGTLRPNSPLHF